These 22 T cell receptor beta chains were all obtained from the same sample, sequenced in a study of blood T cell repertoires in COVID-19. Some clones are missing from TCRdb's copy, which holds only in-frame ones; the method was immunoSEQ multiplex PCR. The sample includes over 100,000 clones, 70% to 80% seen only once; the top ten take about 4%. The sequencing sample was made of peripheral blood. The receptors come from a woman older than 75 with acute or convalescent COVID-19.

V and J are TRBV11-2 and TRBJ2-2; D possibly corresponds to TRBD1 (5 bases). The CDR3 sequence is 13 residues long. Between the trimmed V and J ends, which lost 1 base and 6 bases, there was a span of 6 bases. Germline loops: CDR1 SGHAT, CDR2 FQNNGV. CDR3 bases: TGTGCCAGCAGCTTAGCCAGGGCCGGGGAGCTGTTTTTT. It specifies CASSLARAGELFF. The variable domain in full, completed from reference TRBV11-2 and TRBJ2-2, reads EAGVAQSPRYKIIEKRQSVAFWCNPISGHATLYWYQQILGQGPKLLIQFQNNGVVDDSQLPKDRFSAERLKGVDSTLKIQPAKLEDSAVYLCASSLARAGELFFGEGSRLTVL.

The V gene is TRBV5-4, the J gene TRBJ2-1; D call uncertain. CDR1 is SGHNT and CDR2 is YYREEE in the germline V gene (reference sequence). V lost 0 bases, J lost 6 bases, and 4 bases lay in between. This CDR3 comprises 12 residues. CDR3: CASSLDSNEQFF. The CDR3 DNA is TGTGCCAGCAGCTTGGACTCCAATGAGCAGTTCTTC.

The chain links TRBV5-1 to TRBJ2-3; D perhaps matches TRBD1 (6 bases). Trimming removed 2 bases at V and 0 bases at J, with 10 bases between. The CDR3 has 15 amino acids. Germline-derived CDR1 and CDR2 are SGHRS and YFSETQ. The CDR3, as DNA: TGCGCCAGCAGCTTAACAGGGCTTAGCACAGATACGCAGTATTTT. Residues: CASSLTGLSTDTQYF.

The CDR3 DNA reads as TGCGCCAGCAGCCAGGGGCCGGGACTAGCGGGAGAGGGAGAGACCCAGTACTTC. Translation: CASSQGPGLAGEGETQYF. The chain recombines TRBV4-1 with TRBJ2-5; 14 bases line up with TRBD2. With 3 bases clipped from V and 4 bases from J, the junction kept 10 bases outside the gene matches. The CDR3 runs to 18 residues. The germline V gene has CDR1 MGHRA and CDR2 YSYEKL.

V gene TRBV5-4 combines with J gene TRBJ1-5; 7 nucleotides align to TRBD1. Germline CDR1 and CDR2: SGHNT and YYREEE (reference sequence). The CDR3 loop spans 14 amino acids. V was pared by 5 bases and J by 0 bases, with 2 bases of the junction left unmatched. This chain's CDR3 is CASRTGDSNQPQHF. The CDR3 coding sequence is TGTGCCAGCAGAACAGGGGATAGCAATCAGCCCCAGCATTTT.

The rearrangement joins TRBV9 to TRBJ1-1; D is unresolved. Germline V CDR1 and CDR2: SGDLS, YYNGEE. V dropped 2 bases and J dropped 0 bases, with 5 bases sitting between them. The CDR3 covers 13 residues. The CDR3 sequence: CASSVGMNTEAFF. In DNA form, the CDR3 reads TGTGCCAGCAGCGTTGGCATGAACACTGAAGCTTTCTTT.

This clone occurred a few times. The chain carries TRBV7-3 and TRBJ1-2; D uncertain. Germline V gene sequence: CDR1 SGHTA, CDR2 FQGTGA. CDR3 length: 13 residues. Trimming left V 5 bases short and J 8 bases short, with 15 bases between. CDR3 protein: CASSPDGSRGYTF. CDR3 DNA sequence: TGTGCCAGCAGCCCAGACGGGTCGAGGGGCTACACCTTC.

The chain combines TRBV4-1 with TRBJ2-6, with 9 bases lining up with TRBD1. Trimming removed 0 bases from V and 1 base from J; junction bases left unmatched: 4. Germline CDR1 MGHRA, CDR2 YSYEKL. The CDR3 extends over 18 amino acids. CDR3 nucleotide sequence: TGCGCCAGCAGCCAAGAGCGACAGGGGGTATCTGGGGCCAACGTCCTGACTTTC. Protein: CASSQERQGVSGANVLTF.

The J gene is TRBJ2-1, the V gene TRBV2, with 7 bases that match TRBD2. The CDR3 has 16 amino acids. Per the germline V gene, CDR1 is SNHLY and CDR2 is FYNNEI. Germline trimming cut 3 bases from V and 4 bases from J; bases unmatched to any gene: 9. The CDR3, as DNA: TGTGCCAGCAGTGATCGGGGGGTCGGGCCATACAATGAGCAGTTCTTC. Amino acids: CASSDRGVGPYNEQFF.

The rearrangement joins TRBV28 to TRBJ1-2; 7 bases fit TRBD1. V trimming: 6 bases; J trimming: 4 bases; junction bases outside the gene matches: 8. The CDR3 covers 14 residues. Germline values: CDR1 MDHEN, CDR2 SYDVKM. DNA of the CDR3: TGTGCCAGCAGCTTACAGGGGCCGACCTATGGCTACACCTTC. This encodes CASSLQGPTYGYTF.

This clone was counted once. The gene calls are TRBV18 and TRBJ1-5; D may be TRBD1 (5 bases). CDR1 is KGHSH, CDR2 LQKENI, per germline. The CDR3 contains 13 residues. V lost 5 bases, J lost 6 bases, and 11 bases lay in between. The CDR3 protein is CASSKAGGQPQHF. The CDR3 DNA sequence: TGTGCCAGCTCAAAAGCCGGGGGTCAGCCCCAGCATTTT.

The chain recombines TRBV19 with TRBJ2-3, with TRBD2 matching 11 bases. The CDR3 runs to 16 residues. Trimming at V came to 2 bases and at J to 5 bases, leaving 6 bases not matched to a gene. CDR1 is LNHDA, CDR2 SQIVND, per germline (reference sequence). The CDR3 region is CASSILAGGIGDTQYF. The DNA of the CDR3 is TGTGCCAGTAGTATACTAGCGGGGGGTATTGGAGATACGCAGTATTTT.

V gene TRBV29-1 combines with J gene TRBJ2-1; 9 bases are a match to TRBD1. After removal of 3 bases from V and 5 bases from J, the junction contained 14 bases not matched to a gene. The CDR3 loop spans 17 amino acids. In germline, CDR1 is SQVTM, CDR2 ANQGSEA. CDR3 coding DNA: TGCAGCGTTGATCGCCTAGGGACAGGGCGGGGAAACAATGAGCAGTTCTTC. Translating gives CSVDRLGTGRGNNEQFF.

This clone was seen only a few times. The chain combines TRBV6-6 with TRBJ1-4, with unresolved D. Trimming pared 2 bases from V and 7 bases from J, leaving 17 bases between. The CDR3 loop spans 16 amino acids. CDR1 and CDR2 from the germline V gene are MNHNY and SVGAGI (reference sequence). The CDR3 is CASSYVGRLEIEKLFF. The CDR3, as DNA: TGTGCCAGCAGTTACGTGGGCAGGTTAGAAATTGAAAAACTGTTTTTT.

The chain uses TRBV18 and TRBJ2-1, with 10 bases aligning to TRBD2. The CDR3 runs 16 residues. Losses at the gene ends were 3 bases for V and 7 bases for J; bases not matched to a gene: 9. CDR1 is KGHSH, CDR2 LQKENI, per germline. CDR3 in amino acids: CASSPPGASGGNEQFF. CDR3 in DNA: TGTGCCAGCTCACCCCCGGGAGCTAGCGGGGGAAATGAGCAGTTCTTC.

Details on this clone: This sample also contains other DNA sequences that code for the same CDR3. This chain joins TRBV5-1 and TRBJ2-7; D may be TRBD2 (6 bases). The germline CDR1 and CDR2 sequences are SGHRS and YFSETQ. Trimming cost V 4 bases and J 3 bases, with 14 bases left between them. This CDR3 is 14 amino acids long. The chain's CDR3 is CASSVTGANYEQYF. The DNA for the CDR3 is TGCGCCAGCAGCGTGACGGGAGCGAACTACGAGCAGTACTTC.

V usage is TRBV25-1 and J usage is TRBJ2-1; the match to TRBD2 covers 11 bases. J was trimmed by 8 bases and V by 6 bases; bases with no gene match: 12. The CDR3 runs to 16 residues. CDR1 and CDR2 from the germline V gene are MGHDK and SYGVNS. This CDR3 is CASRVGLAGGSDEQFF. DNA for the CDR3: TGTGCCAGCAGGGTGGGTCTAGCGGGAGGATCCGATGAGCAGTTCTTC. The variable domain in full, completed from reference TRBV25-1 and TRBJ2-1, reads EADIYQTPRYLVIGTGKKITLECSQTMGHDKMYWYQQDPGMELHLIHYSYGVNSTEKGDLSSESTVSRIRTEHFPLTLESARPSHTSQYLCASRVGLAGGSDEQFFGPGTRLTVL.

This sequence joins TRBV27 and TRBJ2-7; TRBD2 matches at 7 bases. The CDR3 is made up of 13 amino acids. CDR1 and CDR2 (germline): MNHEY, SMNVEV (reference sequence). J gave up 6 bases and V 11 bases, and 13 bases lay outside the gene matches. Written as DNA, the CDR3 is TGTGCCTCCCGGGACTATTCTTGGGGCGAGCAGTACTTC. It translates to CASRDYSWGEQYF.

The rearrangement joins TRBV4-2 to TRBJ1-3; D perhaps matches TRBD1 (6 bases). This CDR3 is built from 16 residues. V was clipped by 4 bases and J by 0 bases, with 13 bases between them. In germline, CDR1 is LGHNA, CDR2 YNFKEQ. CDR3 DNA: TGTGCCAGCAGCCGATCGGACAGTAGCTCTGGAAACACCATATATTTT. Its translation is CASSRSDSSSGNTIYF.

The chain recombines TRBV5-1 with TRBJ2-5, with D tentatively TRBD1 (6 bases). The CDR3 extends over 13 amino acids. Germline CDR1 SGHRS, CDR2 YFSETQ. The V gene lost 1 base and the J gene lost 3 bases, with 7 bases spanning the gap. DNA of the CDR3: TGCGCCAGCAGCTTGTACAGGGAAGAGACCCAGTACTTC. Protein sequence: CASSLYREETQYF. The full variable domain, rest sourced from reference TRBV5-1 and TRBJ2-5, is KAGVTQTPRYLIKTRGQQVTLSCSPISGHRSVSWYQQTPGQGLQFLFEYFSETQRNKGNFPGRFSGRQFSNSRSEMNVSTLELGDSALYLCASSLYREETQYFGPGTRLLVL.

The J gene is TRBJ2-1, the V gene TRBV27, with 8 bases aligning to TRBD1. Germline CDR1 is MNHEY and CDR2 is SMNVEV (reference sequence). Trimming at V came to 3 bases and at J to 4 bases, leaving 2 bases not matched to a gene. The CDR3 runs to 14 residues. The CDR3 here is CASSLDRAYNEQFF. The CDR3 DNA sequence: TGTGCCAGCAGTTTGGACAGGGCGTACAATGAGCAGTTCTTC.

CDR3 sequence (DNA): TGTGCCAGCCTACGAAGCGGGCAAAACACTGAAGCTTTCTTT. This codes for CASLRSGQNTEAFF. The rearrangement uses TRBV21-1 and TRBJ1-1. TRBV21-1 is deemed a pseudogene. This CDR3 spans 14 amino acids.